The following is a TCR beta chain sequence with its context. The sample is drawn from a study of blood T cell repertoires in COVID-19. Looking at the study overall: The United States, Italy and Spain were the sources of the acute and convalescent COVID-19 samples. Nucleic acid was either cDNA or gDNA, and it came from T cells, B-cell-depleted T cells, or PBMCs.

There are 13 residues in the CDR3. Per the germline V gene, CDR1 is SGHRS and CDR2 is YFSETQ. Trimming removed 2 bases from V and 6 bases from J, with 10 bases in between. Original analysis: Reference gene primers were amplified, and this amplification served to estimate nucleated cell counts. Generated by immunoSEQ multiplex PCR, the TCRdb table keeps only in-frame clones and is missing some. The V and J calls and clone size were taken over from that table, and D and trimming were inferred from the DNA. The data show around 180,000 clones, with 80% to 90% seen just once and approximately 2.7% held by the top ten.

Sequenced: peripheral blood. The chain combines TRBV5-1 with TRBJ2-3; no clear D. This TCR came from a man aged 35 to 55 with active or convalescent COVID-19. CDR3 DNA sequence: TGCGCCAGCAGCTTTACGACTTACGATACGCAGTATTTT. Translated: CASSFTTYDTQYF.